Shown below are 21 T cell receptor beta chains from a single sample sequenced in a study of OX40 agonist ivuxolimab in advanced cancers. Data came from immunoSEQ multiplex PCR; TCRdb stores just in-frame clones and leaves some out. The data show approximately 58,000 clones, with about 82% seen just once and over 2% held by the top ten. The specimen comprised CD4+ or CD8+ T cells sorted from blood, sampled in a trial of the OX40 agonist ivuxolimab. The receptors stem from an adult with an advanced solid tumor such as melanoma, head and neck, liver or kidney cancer.

V usage is TRBV18 and J usage is TRBJ2-7; 16 bases align to TRBD2. CDR1 is KGHSH and CDR2 is LQKENI in the germline V gene. CDR3 length equals 17 residues. Losses at the gene ends were 4 bases for V and 6 bases for J; bases not matched to a gene: 9. CDR3 sequence: CASSQTSGLAGGSEQYF. DNA for the CDR3: TGTGCCAGCTCACAAACGTCGGGACTAGCGGGGGGGTCCGAGCAGTACTTC.

The CDR3 reads CASRNQGFGNTIYF. The CDR3 nucleotides are TGTGCCAGTAGAAACCAGGGATTTGGAAACACCATATATTTT. The chain is built from TRBV19 and TRBJ1-3; tentative D call: TRBD1 (5 bases). CDR3 length: 14 amino acids. CDR1 and CDR2 (germline): LNHDA, SQIVND (reference sequence). V was pared by 6 bases and J by 3 bases, with 12 bases between.

The genes are TRBV2 and TRBJ1-2; no clear D. CDR3 length equals 12 residues. V was cut by 5 bases and J by 8 bases, with 12 bases left in between. The germline V gene has CDR1 SNHLY and CDR2 FYNNEI. The CDR3 nucleotides are TGTGCCAGCAGTCCCACCGCCTTAGGCTACACCTTC. It translates to CASSPTALGYTF.

The chain couples TRBV18 to TRBJ1-3; D is ambiguous. CDR1 and CDR2 from the germline V gene are KGHSH and LQKENI. V was pared by 6 bases and J by 5 bases, with 17 bases between. The length of the CDR3 is 15 residues. CDR3 residues: CASSPDGRSRNTIYF. The CDR3 nucleotides are TGTGCCAGCTCCCCGGACGGGCGGTCCCGAAACACCATATATTTT.

The chain carries TRBV7-8 and TRBJ2-3; D unresolved. The CDR3 is 12 amino acids. V lost 5 bases and J 6 bases, leaving 9 bases between the germline ends. Germline V gene data show CDR1 as SGHVS and CDR2 as FQNEAQ. CDR3 loop: CASSPYDDTQYF. CDR3 nucleotide sequence: TGTGCCAGCAGCCCGTACGATGATACGCAGTATTTT.

The CDR3 nucleotides read TGTGCCAGCAGCTTGGGACTAGGAAAATACAATGAGCAGTTCTTC. Residues: CASSLGLGKYNEQFF. The chain joins TRBV13 to TRBJ2-1, with 8 bases fitting TRBD2. Germline values: CDR1 PRHDT, CDR2 FYEKMQ (reference sequence). The CDR3 length is 15 residues. Unmatched junction bases numbered 5, after V lost 3 bases and J lost 4 bases.

CDR3 sequence (DNA): TGTGCCAGCAGTGAGAGGTCAGGGGGACGGCAGTACTTC. It is translated as CASSERSGGRQYF. This chain joins TRBV2 and TRBJ2-7; 7 bases align to TRBD1. Germline lookup yields CDR1 SNHLY and CDR2 FYNNEI. The CDR3 has 13 amino acids. The junction had 8 bases not matched to a gene; V was cut back by 3 bases and J by 9 bases. The variable domain in full, with the rest retrieved from reference TRBV2 and TRBJ2-7, is EPEVTQTPSHQVTQMGQEVILRCVPISNHLYFYWYRQILGQKVEFLVSFYNNEISEKSEIFDDQFSVERPDGSNFTLKIRSTKLEDSAMYFCASSERSGGRQYFGPGTRLTVT.

This chain links TRBV18 with TRBJ2-5, with D perhaps matching TRBD1 (5 bases). The CDR3 sequence is 14 residues long. Trimming took 4 bases from V and 1 from J, leaving 10 bases between them. In germline, CDR1 is KGHSH, CDR2 LQKENI. In DNA form, the CDR3 reads TGTGCCAGCTCACTAGAGACAGTCCAAGAGACCCAGTACTTC. It codes for CASSLETVQETQYF.

The chain employs TRBV30 and TRBJ2-2; D uncertain. The V end was cut by 4 bases, the J end by 3 bases, with 3 bases between. Germline CDR1 reads GTSNPN; CDR2 reads SVGIG (reference sequence). The CDR3 extends over 11 amino acids. The DNA of the CDR3 is TGTGCCTGGATGGACACCGGGGAGCTGTTTTTT. Protein product: CAWMDTGELFF. The full variable domain, rest sourced from reference TRBV30 and TRBJ2-2, is SQTIHQWPATLVQPVGSPLSLECTVEGTSNPNLYWYRQAAGRGLQLLFYSVGIGQISSEVPQNLSASRPQDRQFILSSKKLLLSDSGFYLCAWMDTGELFFGEGSRLTVL.

This sequence joins TRBV6-1 and TRBJ1-6; TRBD1 matches at 8 bases. V was clipped by 1 base and J by 13 bases; unmatched bases: 6. Germline V lookup: CDR1 MNHNS, CDR2 SASEGT. The CDR3 runs 14 residues. In DNA form, the CDR3 reads TGTGCCAGCAGTGAAGGGACAGGGAGGGGGCCCCTCCACTTT. This codes for CASSEGTGRGPLHF.

The chain is built from TRBV7-2 and TRBJ2-1; TRBD2 might be the D (5 bases). CDR3 length: 13 residues. Between the trimmed V and J ends, which lost 1 base and 9 bases, there was a span of 10 bases. Germline V gene data show CDR1 as SGHTA and CDR2 as FQGNSA. The CDR3 DNA reads TGTGCCAGCAGCTTAGGGAGAGGAGGTGAGCAGTTCTTC. As protein: CASSLGRGGEQFF. The variable domain in full, completed from reference TRBV7-2 and TRBJ2-1, reads GAGVSQSPSNKVTEKGKDVELRCDPISGHTALYWYRQSLGQGLEFLIYFQGNSAPDKSGLPSDRFSAERTGGSVSTLTIQRTQQEDSAVYLCASSLGRGGEQFFGPGTRLTVL.

This clone came up a few times. V and J are TRBV6-4 and TRBJ2-7, with D possibly TRBD1 on 6 matching bases. The CDR3 extends over 15 amino acids. Germline V gene data show CDR1 as MRHNA and CDR2 as SNTAGT. Between the trimmed V and J ends, which lost 2 bases and 2 bases, there was a span of 13 bases. In DNA, the CDR3 is TGTGCCAGCAGTGACGGCAGCGAGGGGGCCTACGAGCAGTACTTC. This gives the protein CASSDGSEGAYEQYF.

The chain combines TRBV19 with TRBJ2-7; D possibly corresponds to TRBD1 (6 bases). Germline CDR1 LNHDA, CDR2 SQIVND (reference sequence). The V gene lost 4 bases and the J gene lost 6 bases, with 16 bases spanning the gap. The CDR3 extends over 14 amino acids. The CDR3 protein is CASSRGQGVGEQYF. For the CDR3, the DNA is TGTGCCAGTAGTAGGGGGCAGGGCGTCGGCGAGCAGTACTTC.

The gene calls are TRBV7-2 and TRBJ1-4, with D unclear. In germline, CDR1 is SGHTA, CDR2 FQGNSA. This CDR3 spans 13 amino acids. V was shortened by 5 bases and J by 5 bases, with 9 bases between the two germline ends. The CDR3 reads CASSDGPNEKLFF. CDR3 nucleotides: TGTGCCAGCAGCGATGGACCAAATGAAAAACTGTTTTTT.

The chain carries TRBV11-2 and TRBJ1-1; 12 bases match TRBD1. After removal of 0 bases from V and 0 bases from J, the junction contained 5 bases not matched to a gene. The CDR3 is 18 amino acids. CDR1 is SGHAT and CDR2 is FQNNGV in the germline V gene. The CDR3: CASSLDAGQGALNTEAFF. DNA for the CDR3: TGTGCCAGCAGCTTAGATGCGGGACAGGGGGCCCTGAACACTGAAGCTTTCTTT.

V usage is TRBV5-4 and J usage is TRBJ2-7; either TRBD1 or TRBD2 may fit D (6 bases each). The CDR3 is made up of 14 amino acids. Germline V gene sequence: CDR1 SGHNT, CDR2 YYREEE (reference sequence). V was shortened by 1 base and J by 2 bases, with 10 bases between the two germline ends. The CDR3 DNA sequence: TGTGCCAGCAGCTTGCAAGGGGGGACCTACGAGCAGTACTTC. It translates to CASSLQGGTYEQYF.

CDR3 loop: CASSPRSGASDYEQYF. As DNA, the CDR3 is TGTGCCAGCAGCCCCAGGTCTGGAGCTAGCGACTACGAGCAGTACTTC. V gene TRBV7-6 combines with J gene TRBJ2-7; D might be TRBD2 (6 bases). CDR1 is SGHVS and CDR2 is FNYEAQ in the germline V gene. The CDR3 is 16 amino acids. Trimming left V 5 bases short and J 3 bases short, with 20 bases between.

The rearrangement links TRBV14 to TRBJ2-3, with 10 bases that match TRBD1. V was clipped by 5 bases and J by 3 bases; unmatched bases: 5. CDR1 is SGHDN and CDR2 is FVKESK in the germline V gene. The CDR3 covers 15 residues. CDR3 bases: TGTGCCAGCAGCAAGAGGACAGGGGGTACAGATACGCAGTATTTT. Protein: CASSKRTGGTDTQYF.

The V gene is TRBV5-1, the J gene TRBJ2-5; no firm D call. The ends were cut back, 5 bases at V and 5 bases at J, with 16 bases in the middle. Germline V CDR1 and CDR2: SGHRS, YFSETQ. This CDR3 has 14 residues. The CDR3 loop reads CASRELETGETQYF. The CDR3 coding sequence is TGCGCCAGCAGAGAACTGGAAACTGGGGAGACCCAGTACTTC.

This chain uses TRBV18 with TRBJ1-3; D uncertain. V was pared by 2 bases and J by 1 base, with 15 bases between. This CDR3 is 17 amino acids long. Germline-derived CDR1 and CDR2 are KGHSH and LQKENI. In DNA, the CDR3 is TGTGCCAGCTCACCAGTCGCAGCGTATCTGTCTGGAAACACCATATATTTT. This codes for CASSPVAAYLSGNTIYF.

The DNA for the CDR3 is TGTGCCACCAGCACCTCACGGGCGCCGACGGCGGAGACCCAGTACTTC. It encodes CATSTSRAPTAETQYF. The rearrangement joins TRBV15 to TRBJ2-5; no firm D call. CDR3 length: 16 amino acids. Germline-derived CDR1 and CDR2 are LNHNV and YYDKDF (reference sequence). Deletions cut 4 bases from V and 5 bases from J, with 20 bases between.